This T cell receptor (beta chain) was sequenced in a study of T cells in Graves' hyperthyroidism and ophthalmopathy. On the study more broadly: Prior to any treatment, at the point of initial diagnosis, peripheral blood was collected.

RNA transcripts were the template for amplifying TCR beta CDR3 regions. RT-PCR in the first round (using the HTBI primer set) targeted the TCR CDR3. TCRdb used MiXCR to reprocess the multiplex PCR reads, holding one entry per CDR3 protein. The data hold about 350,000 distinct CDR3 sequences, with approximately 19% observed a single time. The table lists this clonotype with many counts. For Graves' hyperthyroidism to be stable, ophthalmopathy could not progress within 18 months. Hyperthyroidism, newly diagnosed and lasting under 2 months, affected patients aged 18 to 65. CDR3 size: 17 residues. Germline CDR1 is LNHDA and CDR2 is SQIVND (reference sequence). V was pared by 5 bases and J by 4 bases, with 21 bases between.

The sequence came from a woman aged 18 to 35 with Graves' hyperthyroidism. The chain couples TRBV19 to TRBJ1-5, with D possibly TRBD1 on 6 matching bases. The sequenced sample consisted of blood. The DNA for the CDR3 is TGTGCCAGTAGTTTCGGACGGATGACAGGCCGAAATCAGCCCCAGCATTTT. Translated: CASSFGRMTGRNQPQHF. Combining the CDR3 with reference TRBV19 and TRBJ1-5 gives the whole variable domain DGGITQSPKYLFRKEGQNVTLSCEQNLNHDAMYWYRQDPGQGLRLIYYSQIVNDFQKGDIAEGYSVSREKKESFPLTVTSAQKNPTAFYLCASSFGRMTGRNQPQHFGDGTRLSIL.